This is a list of T cell receptor beta chains from one sample in a study of human thymus T cells. Sequenced by immunoSEQ multiplex PCR; TCRdb stores in-frame clones only, minus some. The profile covers some 80,000 clones, with around 96% appearing a single time and roughly 0.03% taken by the ten largest. The material sequenced was thymus tissue. All receptors derive from a boy younger than two with a congenital heart defect but otherwise immunologically healthy. The CDR3 runs from the conserved cysteine through the conserved F or W. The D gene is left open where the match is weak. Size values are once, few and many counts, or a class for expanded clones, and some rows have none.

clone_size,v_call,j_call,d_call,cdr3_aa,cdr3_nt
.,TRBV30,TRBJ2-6,.,CAWSSGNRANVLTF,TGTGCCTGGAGTTCAGGCAATAGGGCCAACGTCCTGACTTTC
.,TRBV14,TRBJ2-7,.,CASSQSIRLGQGPYEQYF,TGTGCCAGCAGCCAGTCGATAAGACTCGGGCAGGGACCCTACGAGCAGTACTTC
.,TRBV29-1,TRBJ1-1,.,CSDYVRGFEAFF,TGCAGCGACTACGTGCGGGGCTTTGAAGCTTTCTTT
.,TRBV19,TRBJ2-7,.,CASSIKPRDGGYEQYF,TGTGCCAGTAGTATCAAGCCCCGGGACGGAGGATACGAGCAGTACTTC
.,TRBV5-5,TRBJ1-1,.,CASSVDRSTEAFF,TGTGCCAGCAGCGTGGACAGATCCACTGAAGCTTTCTTT
.,TRBV5-6,TRBJ2-1,TRBD2,CASSLEPRGNDNEQFF,TGTGCCAGCAGCTTGGAACCGCGGGGGAACGACAATGAGCAGTTCTTC
.,TRBV14,TRBJ1-1,.,CASSQGDTFKGVEAFF,TGTGCCAGCAGCCAAGGAGACACCTTTAAAGGGGTTGAAGCTTTCTTT
.,TRBV7-9,TRBJ1-2,TRBD1,CASRPVIPSHYRGNYGYTF,TGTGCCAGCAGACCCGTTATCCCCTCGCATTACAGGGGTAACTATGGCTACACCTTC
.,TRBV28,TRBJ1-2,TRBD1,CASTIRETGDWNYGYTF,TGTGCCAGCACTATCAGGGAGACAGGGGATTGGAACTATGGCTACACCTTC
.,TRBV2,TRBJ1-1,TRBD1,CASSARSNDRGKGGTEAFF,TGTGCCAGCAGTGCACGGAGCAACGACAGGGGCAAAGGGGGGACTGAAGCTTTCTTT
.,TRBV6-1,TRBJ1-3,.,CASRLDSSGNTIYF,TGTGCCAGCAGACTCGACAGCTCTGGAAACACCATATATTTT
.,TRBV7-6,TRBJ1-1,.,CASGLYQGVNTEAFF,TGTGCCAGCGGACTTTATCAGGGAGTGAACACTGAAGCTTTCTTT
.,TRBV6-1,TRBJ2-5,TRBD1,CASSEWAPGTDFRVKETQYF,TGTGCCAGCAGTGAATGGGCCCCCGGGACAGACTTTCGGGTAAAAGAGACCCAGTACTTC
.,TRBV20-1,TRBJ1-1,.,CSARGETEAFF,TGCAGTGCTAGAGGAGAGACTGAAGCTTTCTTT
once,TRBV11-3,TRBJ2-1,TRBD2,CASSLDLAGGPDEQFF,TGTGCCAGCAGCTTAGATCTAGCGGGAGGGCCGGATGAGCAGTTCTTC
.,TRBV25-1,TRBJ2-3,.,CASKLPHTDTQYF,TGTGCCAGCAAGCTCCCCCACACAGATACGCAGTATTTT
.,TRBV27,TRBJ2-5,.,CASSSASEGATQYF,TGTGCCAGCAGTTCCGCTTCGGAGGGGGCTACCCAGTACTTC
.,TRBV27,TRBJ1-2,.,CASSPTGIGYGYTF,TGTGCCAGCAGTCCTACAGGGATAGGTTATGGCTACACCTTC
.,TRBV6-4,TRBJ1-3,.,CASSEIGGRFRSGNTIYF,TGTGCCAGCAGCGAGATTGGGGGGAGGTTTCGTTCTGGAAACACCATATATTTT
.,TRBV19,TRBJ1-2,.,CASSIRWGGRPNYGYTF,TGTGCCAGTAGTATCCGCTGGGGAGGGAGACCTAACTATGGCTACACCTTC
.,TRBV7-9,TRBJ1-1,.,CASTRFPEKREAFF,TGTGCCAGCACTAGGTTTCCCGAGAAGAGGGAAGCTTTCTTT
.,TRBV4-1,TRBJ2-5,.,CASSSVETQYF,TGCGCCAGCTCATCGGTCGAGACCCAGTACTTC
.,TRBV11-1,TRBJ2-5,TRBD1,CASSWDSQETQYF,TGTGCCAGCAGCTGGGACAGTCAAGAGACCCAGTACTTC
.,TRBV19,TRBJ1-3,.,CASSNLHGQGKGNTIYF,TGTGCCAGTAGTAACCTTCACGGGCAGGGTAAAGGAAACACCATATATTTT
.,TRBV19,TRBJ2-2,TRBD1,CASSILTGANTGELFF,TGTGCCAGTAGTATTCTGACAGGGGCGAACACCGGGGAGCTGTTTTTT
.,TRBV5-8,TRBJ2-7,.,CASSLERGQYEQYF,TGTGCCAGCAGCTTGGAGAGGGGACAATACGAGCAGTACTTC
.,TRBV15,TRBJ1-5,.,CATSRGRGGNQPQHF,TGTGCCACCAGCAGAGGCAGGGGAGGCAATCAGCCCCAGCATTTT
.,TRBV28,TRBJ2-5,TRBD1,CASSFFPGQRGETQYF,TGTGCCAGCAGTTTTTTCCCGGGACAGAGGGGGGAGACCCAGTACTTC
.,TRBV6-5,TRBJ1-1,.,CASSPAMNTEAFF,TGTGCCAGCAGTCCCGCCATGAACACTGAAGCTTTCTTT
.,TRBV5-1,TRBJ2-3,TRBD1,CASSLHPYLDRALLSTDTQYF,TGCGCCAGCAGCCTACACCCATACCTGGACAGGGCCCTACTAAGCACAGATACGCAGTATTTT
.,TRBV27,TRBJ2-1,TRBD2,CASRPKLAGILSEQFF,TGTGCCAGCAGACCTAAACTAGCGGGGATTCTTAGTGAGCAGTTCTTC
.,TRBV28,TRBJ1-2,.,CASSPDRVYSYGYTF,TGTGCCAGCAGCCCCGACAGAGTTTACTCGTACGGCTACACCTTC
.,TRBV7-6,TRBJ1-3,.,CASSGRAPGTIYF,TGTGCCAGCAGCGGCCGGGCACCCGGCACCATATATTTT
.,TRBV5-4,TRBJ1-4,.,CASSLGEGQTSNEKLFF,TGTGCCAGCAGCTTGGGTGAGGGGCAGACATCTAATGAAAAACTGTTTTTT
.,TRBV4-3,TRBJ1-2,.,CASSQDPLRGYTF,TGCGCCAGCAGCCAAGATCCCCTTAGGGGCTACACCTTC
.,TRBV6-5,TRBJ2-2,.,CASSYSRVSGGELFF,TGTGCCAGCAGTTACTCGAGGGTCTCGGGCGGGGAGCTGTTTTTT
.,TRBV10-2,TRBJ2-1,TRBD2,CASTYGAGGPYEQFF,TGCGCCAGCACATACGGGGCGGGAGGGCCATATGAGCAGTTCTTC
.,TRBV11-3,TRBJ2-4,.,CASSKTAKNIQYF,TGTGCCAGCAGCAAAACAGCGAAAAACATTCAGTACTTC
.,TRBV5-1,TRBJ1-4,.,CASSLVPGETNEKLFF,TGCGCCAGCAGCTTGGTACCAGGGGAAACTAATGAAAAACTGTTTTTT